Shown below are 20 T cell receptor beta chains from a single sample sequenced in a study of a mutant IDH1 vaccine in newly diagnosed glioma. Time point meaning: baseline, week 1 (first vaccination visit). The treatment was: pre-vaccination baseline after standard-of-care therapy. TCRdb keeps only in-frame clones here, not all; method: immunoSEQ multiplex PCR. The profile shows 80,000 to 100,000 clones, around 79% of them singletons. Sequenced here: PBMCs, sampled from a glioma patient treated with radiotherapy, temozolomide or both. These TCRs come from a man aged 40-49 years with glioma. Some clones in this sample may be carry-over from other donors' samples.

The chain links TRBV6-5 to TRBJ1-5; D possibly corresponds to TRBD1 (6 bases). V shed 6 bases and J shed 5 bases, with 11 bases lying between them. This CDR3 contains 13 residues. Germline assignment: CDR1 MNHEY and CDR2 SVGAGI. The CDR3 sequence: CASSDGGYQPQHF. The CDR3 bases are TGTGCCAGCAGCGACGGGGGCTATCAGCCCCAGCATTTT.

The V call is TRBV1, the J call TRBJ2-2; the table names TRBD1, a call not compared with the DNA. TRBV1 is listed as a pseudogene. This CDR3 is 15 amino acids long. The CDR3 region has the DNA TGCACCAGCAGCCAGACAGGGGTGAACACCGGGGAGCTGTTTTTT. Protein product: CTSSQTGVNTGELFF.

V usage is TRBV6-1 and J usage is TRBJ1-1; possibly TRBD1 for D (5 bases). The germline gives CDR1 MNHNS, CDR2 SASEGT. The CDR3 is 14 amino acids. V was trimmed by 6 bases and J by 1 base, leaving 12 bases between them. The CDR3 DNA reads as TGTGCCAGCAGGAGGGGAACAGCGAACACTGAAGCTTTCTTT. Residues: CASRRGTANTEAFF.

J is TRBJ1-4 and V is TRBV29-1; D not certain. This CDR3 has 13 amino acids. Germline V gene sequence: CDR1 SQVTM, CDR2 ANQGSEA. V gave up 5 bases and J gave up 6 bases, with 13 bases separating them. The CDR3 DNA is TGCAGCGTTAAAGGCCGGGGAGATGAAAAACTGTTTTTT. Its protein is CSVKGRGDEKLFF.

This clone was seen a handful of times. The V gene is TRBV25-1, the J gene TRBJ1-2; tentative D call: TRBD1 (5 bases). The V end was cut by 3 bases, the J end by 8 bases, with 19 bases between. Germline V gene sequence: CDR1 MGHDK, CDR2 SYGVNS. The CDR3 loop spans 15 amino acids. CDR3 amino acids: CASSDGNKGFAGYTF. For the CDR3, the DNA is TGTGCCAGCAGTGATGGGAATAAGGGGTTTGCGGGCTACACCTTC.

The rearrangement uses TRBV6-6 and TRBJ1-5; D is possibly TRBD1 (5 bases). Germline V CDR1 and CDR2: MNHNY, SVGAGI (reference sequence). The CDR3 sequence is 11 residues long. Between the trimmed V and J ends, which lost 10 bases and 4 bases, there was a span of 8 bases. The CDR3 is CATSGNQPQHF. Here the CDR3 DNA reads TGTGCCACTTCAGGGAATCAGCCCCAGCATTTT.

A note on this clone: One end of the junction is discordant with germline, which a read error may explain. CDR3 DNA sequence: TGTGCTAGCAGCTTAAGGCCCAATGGTGAAAAACTGTTTTTT. Translation gives CASSLRPNGEKLFF. V gene TRBV7-7 combines with J gene TRBJ1-4, with no clear D. This CDR3 has 14 amino acids. Germline CDR1 reads SSHAT; CDR2 reads FNYEAQ (reference sequence).

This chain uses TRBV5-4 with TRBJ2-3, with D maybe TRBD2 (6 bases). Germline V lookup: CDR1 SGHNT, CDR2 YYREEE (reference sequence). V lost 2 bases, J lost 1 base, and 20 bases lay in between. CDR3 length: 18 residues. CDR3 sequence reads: CASSFGGFGSSRTDTQYF. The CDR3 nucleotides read TGTGCCAGCAGCTTCGGGGGATTTGGGTCTAGCCGCACAGATACGCAGTATTTT.

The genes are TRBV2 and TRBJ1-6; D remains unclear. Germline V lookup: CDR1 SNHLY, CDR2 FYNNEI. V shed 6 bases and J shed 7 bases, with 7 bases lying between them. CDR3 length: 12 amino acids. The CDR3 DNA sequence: TGTGCCAGCAGGGAGCAGAATTCACCCCTCCACTTT. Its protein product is CASREQNSPLHF.

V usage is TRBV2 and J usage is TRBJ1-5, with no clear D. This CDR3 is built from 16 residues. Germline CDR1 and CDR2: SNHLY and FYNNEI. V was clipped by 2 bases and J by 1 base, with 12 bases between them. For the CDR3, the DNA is TGTGCCAGCAGTGAATCCCTTCGGGAGAGCAATCAGCCCCAGCATTTT. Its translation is CASSESLRESNQPQHF.

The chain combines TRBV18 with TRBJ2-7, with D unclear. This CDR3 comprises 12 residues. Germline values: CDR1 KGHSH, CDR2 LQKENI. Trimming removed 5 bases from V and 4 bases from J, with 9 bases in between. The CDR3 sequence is CASSFDGYEQYF. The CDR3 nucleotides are TGTGCCAGCTCATTCGACGGTTACGAGCAGTACTTC.

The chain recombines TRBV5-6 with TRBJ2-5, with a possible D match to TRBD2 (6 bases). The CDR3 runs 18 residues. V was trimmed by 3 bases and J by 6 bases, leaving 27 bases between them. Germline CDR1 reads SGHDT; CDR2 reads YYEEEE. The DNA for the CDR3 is TGTGCCAGCAGCTCCTGGATGCGTAACCCGGAGGGTGTGAAGACCCAGTACTTC. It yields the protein CASSSWMRNPEGVKTQYF.

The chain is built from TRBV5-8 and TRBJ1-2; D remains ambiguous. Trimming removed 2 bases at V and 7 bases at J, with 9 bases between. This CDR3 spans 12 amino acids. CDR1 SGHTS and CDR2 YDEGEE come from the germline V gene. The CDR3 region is CASSFGAFGYTF. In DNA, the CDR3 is TGTGCCAGCAGCTTCGGCGCATTTGGCTACACCTTC.

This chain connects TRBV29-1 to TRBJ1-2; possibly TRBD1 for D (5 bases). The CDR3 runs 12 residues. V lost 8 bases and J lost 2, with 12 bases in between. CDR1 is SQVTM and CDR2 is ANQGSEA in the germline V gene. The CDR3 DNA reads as TGCAGCTCACTTGGGACGAACTATGGCTACACCTTC. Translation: CSSLGTNYGYTF.

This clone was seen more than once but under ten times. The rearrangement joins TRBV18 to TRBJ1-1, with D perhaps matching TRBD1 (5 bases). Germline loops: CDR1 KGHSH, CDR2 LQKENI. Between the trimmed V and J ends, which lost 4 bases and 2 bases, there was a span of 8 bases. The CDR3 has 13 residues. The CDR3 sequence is CASSLGTNTEAFF. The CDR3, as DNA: TGTGCCAGCTCACTTGGGACCAACACTGAAGCTTTCTTT.

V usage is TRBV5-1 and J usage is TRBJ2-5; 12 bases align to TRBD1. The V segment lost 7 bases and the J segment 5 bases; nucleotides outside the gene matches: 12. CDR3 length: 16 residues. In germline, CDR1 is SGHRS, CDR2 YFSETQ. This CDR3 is CASGYQGQGAWETQYF. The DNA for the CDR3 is TGCGCCAGCGGATATCAGGGACAGGGGGCTTGGGAGACCCAGTACTTC.

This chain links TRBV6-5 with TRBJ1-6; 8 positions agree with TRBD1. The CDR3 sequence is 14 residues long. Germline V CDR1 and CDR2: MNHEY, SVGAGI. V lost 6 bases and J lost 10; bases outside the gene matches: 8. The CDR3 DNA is TGTGCCAGCAGACGGACAGGGCGGGGATCACCCCTCCACTTT. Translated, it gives CASRRTGRGSPLHF.

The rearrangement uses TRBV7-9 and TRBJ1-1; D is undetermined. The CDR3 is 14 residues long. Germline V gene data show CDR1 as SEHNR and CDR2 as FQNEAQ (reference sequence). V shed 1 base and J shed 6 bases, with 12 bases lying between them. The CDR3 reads CASSLGFHSAEAFF. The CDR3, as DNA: TGTGCCAGCAGCTTAGGATTCCACTCAGCTGAAGCTTTCTTT.

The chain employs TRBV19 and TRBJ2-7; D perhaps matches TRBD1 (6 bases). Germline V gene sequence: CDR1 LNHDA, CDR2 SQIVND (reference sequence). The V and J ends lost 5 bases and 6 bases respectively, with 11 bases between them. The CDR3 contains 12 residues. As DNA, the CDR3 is TGTGCCAGTAGTTCAGGGGTACGCGAGCAGTACTTC. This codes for CASSSGVREQYF. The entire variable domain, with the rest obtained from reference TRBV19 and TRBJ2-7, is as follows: DGGITQSPKYLFRKEGQNVTLSCEQNLNHDAMYWYRQDPGQGLRLIYYSQIVNDFQKGDIAEGYSVSREKKESFPLTVTSAQKNPTAFYLCASSSGVREQYFGPGTRLTVT.

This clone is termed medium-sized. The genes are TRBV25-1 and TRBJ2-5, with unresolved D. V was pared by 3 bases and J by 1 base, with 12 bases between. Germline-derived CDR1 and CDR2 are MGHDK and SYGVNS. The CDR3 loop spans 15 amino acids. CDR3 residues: CASSDPSRIQETQYF. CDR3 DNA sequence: TGTGCCAGCAGTGACCCCAGTAGGATCCAAGAGACCCAGTACTTC.